This entry lists 17 T cell receptor beta chains sequenced from one sample in a study of T cell responses to AZD1222 COVID-19 vaccine. Repertoires were generated with immunoSEQ multiplex PCR, while TCRdb's copy carries only in-frame clones and drops some. The sample holds about 120,000 clones, roughly 87% seen once. This sample comprised peripheral blood, obtained on day 0 of MenACWY control vaccination. These receptor sequences come from an adult in good health.

The genes are TRBV14 and TRBJ1-2, with D hard to call. This CDR3 has 13 amino acids. V was clipped by 4 bases and J by 3 bases, with 9 bases between them. Germline V gene lookup returns CDR1 SGHDN and CDR2 FVKESK. The CDR3 coding sequence is TGTGCCAGCAGCCCCAGCAGTTACTATGGCTACACCTTC. This encodes CASSPSSYYGYTF.

This chain connects TRBV7-3 to TRBJ2-1; 8 positions match TRBD2. Germline V gives CDR1 SGHTA, CDR2 FQGTGA. Germline trimming cut 5 bases from V and 0 bases from J; bases unmatched to any gene: 6. The CDR3 has 16 residues. The CDR3 reads CASSRSGASSYNEQFF. The CDR3 coding sequence is TGTGCCAGCAGCCGTAGCGGGGCGAGCTCCTACAATGAGCAGTTCTTC.

This chain uses TRBV5-5 with TRBJ2-6; no firm D call. The V and J ends lost 3 bases and 1 base respectively, with 11 bases between them. Germline loops: CDR1 SGHKS, CDR2 YYEKEE (reference sequence). The CDR3 has 16 amino acids. CDR3 loop: CASSSIKGSGANVLTF. In nucleotides, the CDR3 is TGTGCCAGCAGCTCCATCAAGGGATCTGGGGCCAACGTCCTGACTTTC.

This clone has just one count. The rearrangement links TRBV24-1 to TRBJ2-3; D tentatively fits TRBD1 or TRBD2 (5 bases each). CDR1 KGHDR and CDR2 SFDVKD come from the germline V gene. Trimming pared 0 bases from V and 6 bases from J, leaving 6 bases between. This CDR3 spans 13 amino acids. CDR3 in amino acids: CATSDLGGDTQYF. CDR3 sequence (DNA): TGTGCCACCAGTGATTTGGGGGGTGATACGCAGTATTTT.

This chain links TRBV2 with TRBJ1-1; TRBD1 is a possible D gene (5 bases). The V gene lost 4 bases and the J gene lost 4 bases, with 13 bases spanning the gap. This CDR3 region has 14 residues. Per the germline V gene, CDR1 is SNHLY and CDR2 is FYNNEI. CDR3 in DNA: TGTGCCAGCAGTGGGGGCATACAAGCCACTGAAGCTTTCTTT. It is translated as CASSGGIQATEAFF.

The count of this clone is one. This sequence joins TRBV6-5 and TRBJ2-2; D remains ambiguous. The CDR3 has 16 residues. Germline V CDR1 and CDR2: MNHEY, SVGAGI. Trimming cost V 2 bases and J 4 bases, with 14 bases left between them. The DNA for the CDR3 is TGTGCCAGCAGTTACCGGTCTACGACTGGCACCGGGGAGCTGTTTTTT. Translated, it gives CASSYRSTTGTGELFF.

This chain links TRBV19 with TRBJ1-5; D ambiguous. The germline V gene has CDR1 LNHDA and CDR2 SQIVND (reference sequence). V was clipped by 8 bases and J by 0 bases, with 8 bases between them. The CDR3 has 13 amino acids. This chain's CDR3 is CASASDSNQPQHF. In nucleotides, the CDR3 is TGTGCCAGTGCCTCGGATAGCAATCAGCCCCAGCATTTT.

The V call is TRBV6-1, the J call TRBJ1-6; D unclear. Trimming left V 3 bases short and J 5 bases short, with 14 bases between. Germline CDR1 MNHNS, CDR2 SASEGT. The CDR3 is 16 residues long. In nucleotides, the CDR3 is TGTGCCAGCAGTGATAGACGGCGGACTAATAATTCACCCCTCCACTTT. Translation: CASSDRRRTNNSPLHF.

The CDR3: CASSLGTGVGYTF. The CDR3 bases are TGTGCCAGCAGTCTCGGGACAGGGGTAGGCTACACCTTC. V gene TRBV12-3 or TRBV12-4 combines with J gene TRBJ1-2, with 10 nucleotides matching TRBD1. V gave up 5 bases and J gave up 8 bases; unmatched junction bases: 5. CDR3 length equals 13 residues.

V usage is TRBV28 and J usage is TRBJ1-4; D unclear. Germline V gene lookup returns CDR1 MDHEN and CDR2 SYDVKM. The CDR3 consists of 15 residues. V lost 3 bases, J lost 0 bases, and 8 bases lay in between. DNA of the CDR3: TGTGCCAGCAGTTTGGGCGGGACAACTAATGAAAAACTGTTTTTT. Its translation: CASSLGGTTNEKLFF.

This clone was detected only once. The genes are TRBV7-8 and TRBJ2-1; 7 bases are a match to TRBD1. This CDR3 contains 18 residues. V was clipped by 4 bases and J by 3 bases; unmatched bases: 15. Germline V gives CDR1 SGHVS, CDR2 FQNEAQ. The chain's CDR3 is CASSYLGDGTVNYNEQFF. The CDR3 nucleotides are TGTGCCAGCAGCTACCTAGGTGACGGGACAGTTAACTACAATGAGCAGTTCTTC.

The genes are TRBV11-3 and TRBJ2-3; TRBD2 might be the D (6 bases). The CDR3 totals 14 residues. V gave up 4 bases and J gave up 5 bases, with 13 bases separating them. Germline values: CDR1 SGHNT, CDR2 YENEEA. The CDR3 nucleotides read TGTGCCAGCAGCTATGGGAGGCCCGGAGATACGCAGTATTTT. This gives the protein CASSYGRPGDTQYF.

The V and J genes are TRBV20-1 and TRBJ1-1; D unresolved. The germline gives CDR1 DFQATT, CDR2 SNEGSKA (reference sequence). This CDR3 is built from 11 residues. V dropped 2 bases and J dropped 11 bases, with 12 bases sitting between them. Written as DNA, the CDR3 is TGCAGTGCTAGATTTTTTGATCGGGCTTTCTTT. It specifies CSARFFDRAFF.

The rearrangement joins TRBV4-2 to TRBJ2-4; tentatively, D is TRBD1 (5 bases). Germline V gene data show CDR1 as LGHNA and CDR2 as YNFKEQ. The V end lost 2 bases, the J end lost 4 bases, and 9 bases lay between the germline ends. The CDR3 consists of 14 residues. This CDR3 reads CASSQTGQKNIQYF. The CDR3 DNA follows: TGTGCCAGCAGCCAAACAGGACAAAAAAACATTCAGTACTTC.

V is TRBV7-2 and J is TRBJ2-5, with D unresolved. The CDR3 loop spans 11 amino acids. Per germline, CDR1 SGHTA and CDR2 FQGNSA. V was cut by 6 bases and J by 5 bases, with 7 bases left in between. The CDR3 DNA is TGTGCCAGCAGAAACTCGGAGACCCAGTACTTC. Translated, it gives CASRNSETQYF.

The chain joins TRBV9 to TRBJ2-7; 7 bases agree with TRBD1. The CDR3 sequence is 13 residues long. V shed 3 bases, J shed 4 bases, and the junction held 4 bases outside the gene matches. Germline values: CDR1 SGDLS, CDR2 YYNGEE. Here the CDR3 DNA reads TGTGCCAGCAGCGCGGGGACAGATTACGAGCAGTACTTC. Encoded protein: CASSAGTDYEQYF. The variable domain in full, with the rest retrieved from reference TRBV9 and TRBJ2-7, is DSGVTQTPKHLITATGQRVTLRCSPRSGDLSVYWYQQSLDQGLQFLIQYYNGEERAKGNILERFSAQQFPDLHSELNLSSLELGDSALYFCASSAGTDYEQYFGPGTRLTVT.

This clone was detected many times. CDR3 nucleotide sequence: TGCGCCAGCAGCTCTCAAGGGGGAGGTGCCTACGAGCAGTACTTC. Protein product: CASSSQGGGAYEQYF. V gene TRBV5-1 combines with J gene TRBJ2-7, with D perhaps given as TRBD1 or TRBD2 (6 bases each). Per germline, CDR1 SGHRS and CDR2 YFSETQ. Trimming left V 3 bases short and J 2 bases short, with 15 bases between. The CDR3 has 15 amino acids. The whole variable domain, filled in from reference TRBV5-1 and TRBJ2-7, reads KAGVTQTPRYLIKTRGQQVTLSCSPISGHRSVSWYQQTPGQGLQFLFEYFSETQRNKGNFPGRFSGRQFSNSRSEMNVSTLELGDSALYLCASSSQGGGAYEQYFGPGTRLTVT.